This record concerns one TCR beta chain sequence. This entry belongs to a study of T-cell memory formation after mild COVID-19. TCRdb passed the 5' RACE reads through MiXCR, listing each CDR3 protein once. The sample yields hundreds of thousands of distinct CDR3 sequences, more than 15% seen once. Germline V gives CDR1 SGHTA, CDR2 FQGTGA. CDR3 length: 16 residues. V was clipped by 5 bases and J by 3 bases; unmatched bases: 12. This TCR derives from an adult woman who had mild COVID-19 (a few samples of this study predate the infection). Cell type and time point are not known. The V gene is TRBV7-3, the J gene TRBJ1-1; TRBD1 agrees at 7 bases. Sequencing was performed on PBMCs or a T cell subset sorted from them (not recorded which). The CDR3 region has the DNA TGTGCCAGCAGCCCCACCCCGACAGGGAGGGACACTGAAGCTTTCTTT. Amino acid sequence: CASSPTPTGRDTEAFF.